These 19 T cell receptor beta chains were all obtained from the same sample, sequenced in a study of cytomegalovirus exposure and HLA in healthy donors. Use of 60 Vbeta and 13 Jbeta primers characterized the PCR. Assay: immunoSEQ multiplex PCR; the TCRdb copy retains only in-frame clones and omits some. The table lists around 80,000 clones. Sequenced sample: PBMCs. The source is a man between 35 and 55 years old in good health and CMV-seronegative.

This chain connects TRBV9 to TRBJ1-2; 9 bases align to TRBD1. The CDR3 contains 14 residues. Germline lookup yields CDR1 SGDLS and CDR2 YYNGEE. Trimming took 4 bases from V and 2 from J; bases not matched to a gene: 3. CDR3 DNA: TGTGCCAGCAGCCCAGGACAGGGGAACTATGGCTACACCTTC. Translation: CASSPGQGNYGYTF.

CDR3 protein: CAWMGTGGQPQHF. In DNA form, the CDR3 reads TGTGCCTGGATGGGGACAGGGGGTCAGCCCCAGCATTTT. The rearrangement joins TRBV30 to TRBJ1-5, with TRBD1 matching 11 bases. Trimming cost V 4 bases and J 6 bases; bases outside gene matches: 2. CDR3 size: 13 residues. Per germline, CDR1 GTSNPN and CDR2 SVGIG (reference sequence).

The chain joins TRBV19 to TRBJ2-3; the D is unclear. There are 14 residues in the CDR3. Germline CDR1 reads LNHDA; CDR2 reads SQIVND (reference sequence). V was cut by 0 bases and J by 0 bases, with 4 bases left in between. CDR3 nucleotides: TGTGCCAGTAGTATAGAAACAAGCACAGATACGCAGTATTTT. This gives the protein CASSIETSTDTQYF. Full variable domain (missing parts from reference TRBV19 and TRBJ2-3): DGGITQSPKYLFRKEGQNVTLSCEQNLNHDAMYWYRQDPGQGLRLIYYSQIVNDFQKGDIAEGYSVSREKKESFPLTVTSAQKNPTAFYLCASSIETSTDTQYFGPGTRLTVL.

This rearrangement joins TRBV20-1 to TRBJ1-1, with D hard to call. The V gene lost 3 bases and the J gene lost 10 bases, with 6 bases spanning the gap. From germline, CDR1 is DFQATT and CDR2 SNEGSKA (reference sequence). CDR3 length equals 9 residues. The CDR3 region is CSASPRAFF. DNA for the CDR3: TGCAGTGCTAGCCCTAGAGCTTTCTTT.

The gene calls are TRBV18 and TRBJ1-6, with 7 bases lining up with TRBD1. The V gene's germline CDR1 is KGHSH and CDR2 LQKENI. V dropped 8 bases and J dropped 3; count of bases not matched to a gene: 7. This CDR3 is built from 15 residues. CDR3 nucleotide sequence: TGTGCCAGCGCCCCAGGGGACAGCTATAATTCACCCCTCCACTTT. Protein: CASAPGDSYNSPLHF.

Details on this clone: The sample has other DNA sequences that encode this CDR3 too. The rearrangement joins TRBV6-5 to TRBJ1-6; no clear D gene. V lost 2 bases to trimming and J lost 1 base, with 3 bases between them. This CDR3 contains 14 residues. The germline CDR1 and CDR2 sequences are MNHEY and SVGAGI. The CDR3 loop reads CASSYTSYNSPLHF. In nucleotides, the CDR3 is TGTGCCAGCAGTTACACTTCCTATAATTCACCCCTCCACTTT.

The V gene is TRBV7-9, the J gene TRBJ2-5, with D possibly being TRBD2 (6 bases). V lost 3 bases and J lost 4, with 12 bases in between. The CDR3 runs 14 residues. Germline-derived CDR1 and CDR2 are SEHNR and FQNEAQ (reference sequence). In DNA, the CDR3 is TGTGCCAGCAGCTTGTCGTGGGAGGTAGAGACCCAGTACTTC. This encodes CASSLSWEVETQYF.

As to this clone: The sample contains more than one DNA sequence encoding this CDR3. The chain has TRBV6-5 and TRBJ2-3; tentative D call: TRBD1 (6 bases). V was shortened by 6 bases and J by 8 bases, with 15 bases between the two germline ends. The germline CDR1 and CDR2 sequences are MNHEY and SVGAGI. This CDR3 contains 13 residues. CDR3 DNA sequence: TGTGCCAGCAGGGAACTCACAGGGCGTACGCAGTATTTT. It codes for CASRELTGRTQYF.

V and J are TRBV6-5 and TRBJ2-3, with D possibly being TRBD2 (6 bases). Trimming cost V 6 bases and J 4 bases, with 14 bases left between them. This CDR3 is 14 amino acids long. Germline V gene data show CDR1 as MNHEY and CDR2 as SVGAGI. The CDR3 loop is CASSYRRAADTQYF. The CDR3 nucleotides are TGTGCCAGCAGCTACCGGAGGGCCGCAGATACGCAGTATTTT.

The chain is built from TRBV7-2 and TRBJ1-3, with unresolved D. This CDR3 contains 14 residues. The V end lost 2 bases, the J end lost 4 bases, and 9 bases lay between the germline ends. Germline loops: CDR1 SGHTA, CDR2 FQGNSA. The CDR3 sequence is CASSLNYEGNTIYF. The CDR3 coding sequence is TGTGCCAGCAGCTTAAACTATGAGGGAAACACCATATATTTT.

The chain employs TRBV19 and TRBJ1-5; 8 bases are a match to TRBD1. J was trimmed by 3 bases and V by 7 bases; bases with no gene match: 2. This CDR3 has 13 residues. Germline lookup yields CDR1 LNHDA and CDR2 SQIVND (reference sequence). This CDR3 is CASKTGANQPQHF. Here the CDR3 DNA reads TGTGCCAGTAAGACAGGGGCCAATCAGCCCCAGCATTTT.

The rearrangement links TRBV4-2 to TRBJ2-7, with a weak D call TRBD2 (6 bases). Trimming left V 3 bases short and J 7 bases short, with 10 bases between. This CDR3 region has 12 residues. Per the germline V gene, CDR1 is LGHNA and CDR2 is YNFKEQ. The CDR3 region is CASSHLEGEQYF. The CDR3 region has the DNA TGTGCCAGCAGCCACCTGGAGGGGGAGCAGTACTTC.

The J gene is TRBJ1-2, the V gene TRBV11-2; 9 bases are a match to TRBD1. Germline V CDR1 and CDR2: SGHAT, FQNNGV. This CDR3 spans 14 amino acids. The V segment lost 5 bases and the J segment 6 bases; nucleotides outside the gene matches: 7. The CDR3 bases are TGTGCCAGCAGCCCGGGGACAGGGTGGGATGGCTACACCTTC. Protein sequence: CASSPGTGWDGYTF.

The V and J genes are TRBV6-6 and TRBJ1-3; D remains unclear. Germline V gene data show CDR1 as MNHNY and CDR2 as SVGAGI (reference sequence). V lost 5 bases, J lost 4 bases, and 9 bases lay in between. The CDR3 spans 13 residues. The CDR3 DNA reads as TGTGCCAGCAGTACTAGTCGGGGAAACACCATATATTTT. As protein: CASSTSRGNTIYF.

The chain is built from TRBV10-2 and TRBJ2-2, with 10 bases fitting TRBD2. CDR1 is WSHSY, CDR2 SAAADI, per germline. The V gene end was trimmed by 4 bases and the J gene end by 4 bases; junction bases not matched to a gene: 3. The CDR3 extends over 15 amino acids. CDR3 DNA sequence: TGCGCCAGCAGTGCGGCTAGCGGGGGCACCGGGGAGCTGTTTTTT. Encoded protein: CASSAASGGTGELFF.

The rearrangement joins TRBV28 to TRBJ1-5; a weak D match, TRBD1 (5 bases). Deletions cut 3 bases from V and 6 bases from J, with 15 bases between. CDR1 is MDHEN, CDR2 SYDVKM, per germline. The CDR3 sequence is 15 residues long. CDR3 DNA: TGTGCCAGCAGTTTGATGCCTCAGGGAAGTCAGCCCCAGCATTTT. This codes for CASSLMPQGSQPQHF.

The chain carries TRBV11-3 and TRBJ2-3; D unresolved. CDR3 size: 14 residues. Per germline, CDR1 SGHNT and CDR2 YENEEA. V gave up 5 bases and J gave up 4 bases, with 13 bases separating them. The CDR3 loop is CASSVTSRSDTQYF. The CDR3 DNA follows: TGTGCCAGCAGCGTAACATCCAGATCAGATACGCAGTATTTT.

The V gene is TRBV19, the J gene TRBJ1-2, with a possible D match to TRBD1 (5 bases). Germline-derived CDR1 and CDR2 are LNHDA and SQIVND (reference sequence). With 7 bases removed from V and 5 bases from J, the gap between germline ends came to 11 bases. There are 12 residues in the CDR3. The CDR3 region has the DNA TGTGCCAGTACCCACCGGGGGTATGGCTACACCTTC. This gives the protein CASTHRGYGYTF.

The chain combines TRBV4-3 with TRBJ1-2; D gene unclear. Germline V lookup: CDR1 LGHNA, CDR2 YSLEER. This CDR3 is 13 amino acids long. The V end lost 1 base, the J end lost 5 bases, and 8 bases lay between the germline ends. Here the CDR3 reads CASSQGLRYGYTF. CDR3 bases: TGCGCCAGCAGCCAAGGCCTGCGGTATGGCTACACCTTC.